This T cell receptor (beta chain) comes out of a study of cytomegalovirus exposure and HLA in healthy donors. As concerns this clone: Its antigen is unknown.

Primers for the PCR totalled 60 Vbeta and 13 Jbeta. The assay was immunoSEQ multiplex PCR, and TCRdb's table has in-frame clones only and misses some. The sample holds over 130,000 clones, about 84% seen once. J gave up 8 bases and V 5 bases, and 13 bases lay outside the gene matches. Germline CDR1 reads GTSNPN; CDR2 reads SVGIG (reference sequence). CDR3 length: 14 amino acids. Overall study findings and caveats: Sequencing depth roughly uniform across donors was assumed in presence/absence analyses. A missense DCLRE1C variant was associated with V- and J-gene trimming of TCR beta chains in a later analysis, and an independent cohort replicated the association. A few V segments could not be told apart, such as TRBV6-2 and TRBV6-3, and were left out.

The sequenced sample was PBMCs. This chain connects TRBV30 to TRBJ1-2; 8 bases map to TRBD1. This clonotype was obtained from a woman aged 40 to 50 in good health and CMV-seropositive. The CDR3 region is CAWRLPGGLRGYTF. DNA of the CDR3: TGTGCCTGGCGCCTACCAGGGGGCCTTCGAGGCTACACCTTC.